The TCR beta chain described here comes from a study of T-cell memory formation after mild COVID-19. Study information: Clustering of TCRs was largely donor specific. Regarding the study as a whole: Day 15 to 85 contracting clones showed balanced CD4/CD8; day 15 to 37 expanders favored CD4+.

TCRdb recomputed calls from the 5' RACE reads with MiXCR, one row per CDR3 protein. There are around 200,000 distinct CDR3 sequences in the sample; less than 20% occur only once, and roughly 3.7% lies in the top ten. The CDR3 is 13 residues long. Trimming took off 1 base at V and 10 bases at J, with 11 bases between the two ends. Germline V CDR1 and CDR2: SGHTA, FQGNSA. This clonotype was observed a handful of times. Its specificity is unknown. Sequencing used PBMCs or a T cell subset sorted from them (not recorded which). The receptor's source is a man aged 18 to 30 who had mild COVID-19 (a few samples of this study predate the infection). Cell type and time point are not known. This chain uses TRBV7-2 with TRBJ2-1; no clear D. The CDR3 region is CASSLGTEQEQFF. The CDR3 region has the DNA TGTGCCAGCAGCTTAGGGACCGAGCAGGAGCAGTTCTTC.